The 9 T cell receptor beta chains presented below share a single source sample, sequenced in a study of blood T cell repertoires in COVID-19. Using immunoSEQ multiplex PCR, the repertoire was profiled, and TCRdb retains in-frame clones only, with some absent. This sample carries about 200,000 clones, 65% to 90% of them seen once, and the ten largest clones take 3.5% to 4%. The sequenced material came from PBMCs or T cells enriched from blood (not recorded which). Receptors were obtained from a woman between 35 and 50 years old with acute COVID-19.

This clone was detected only a few times. V and J are TRBV6-5 and TRBJ2-7; 11 bases align to TRBD2. The trim removed 2 bases at V and 5 bases at J, leaving 8 bases unmatched. Germline V gene lookup returns CDR1 MNHEY and CDR2 SVGAGI. The CDR3 is 16 residues long. In DNA, the CDR3 is TGTGCCAGCAGTTACGGGACTAGCGGATATGGGAACGAGCAGTACTTC. As protein: CASSYGTSGYGNEQYF.

This clone was detected many times. The chain employs TRBV29-1 and TRBJ1-2, with 12 bases aligning to TRBD1. This CDR3 has 13 amino acids. V lost 7 bases to trimming and J lost 6 bases; unmatched junction nucleotides: 6. Per germline, CDR1 SQVTM and CDR2 ANQGSEA. CDR3 in amino acids: CSDMGQGADGYTF. The DNA for the CDR3 is TGCAGCGACATGGGACAGGGGGCCGATGGCTACACCTTC. The full variable domain, rest sourced from reference TRBV29-1 and TRBJ1-2, is SAVISQKPSRDICQRGTSLTIQCQVDSQVTMMFWYRQQPGQSLTLIATANQGSEATYESGFVIDKFPISRPNLTFSTLTVSNMSPEDSSIYLCSDMGQGADGYTFGSGTRLTVV.

The genes are TRBV3-1 (or the pseudogene TRBV3-2) and TRBJ2-6, with no clear D. Trimming removed 3 bases from V and 0 bases from J, with 12 bases in between. This CDR3 is built from 17 residues. The germline V gene encodes CDR1 LGHDT and CDR2 YNNKEL (reference sequence). The DNA of the CDR3 is TGTGCCAGCAGCCAGCGCGACACATACTCTGGGGCCAACGTCCTGACTTTC. Translation: CASSQRDTYSGANVLTF.

This chain connects TRBV27 to TRBJ1-1; a weak D match, TRBD1 (6 bases). Trimming pared 6 bases from V and 3 bases from J, leaving 14 bases between. The CDR3 consists of 14 residues. Germline CDR1 MNHEY, CDR2 SMNVEV (reference sequence). The CDR3 DNA reads TGTGCCAGCAGCTTTAACGAGGGGGACACTGAAGCTTTCTTT. Its translation is CASSFNEGDTEAFF.

This chain uses TRBV2 with TRBJ1-2, with TRBD1 identical over 7 bases. The CDR3 consists of 14 residues. Germline CDR1 is SNHLY and CDR2 is FYNNEI. The V segment lost 1 base and the J segment 3 bases; nucleotides outside the gene matches: 2. As DNA, the CDR3 is TGTGCCAGCAGTGAAGAGGGGGCCGACTATGGCTACACCTTC. The encoded protein is CASSEEGADYGYTF. Looking up the rest from reference TRBV2 and TRBJ1-2 gives the full variable domain: EPEVTQTPSHQVTQMGQEVILRCVPISNHLYFYWYRQILGQKVEFLVSFYNNEISEKSEIFDDQFSVERPDGSNFTLKIRSTKLEDSAMYFCASSEEGADYGYTFGSGTRLTVV.

V usage is TRBV28 and J usage is TRBJ1-1; 7 nucleotides align to TRBD1. V was clipped by 6 bases and J by 0 bases; unmatched bases: 7. The CDR3 is 15 amino acids. Germline CDR1 and CDR2: MDHEN and SYDVKM. This CDR3 is CASRPPGQMNTEAFF. The CDR3 coding sequence is TGTGCCAGCAGACCACCGGGACAGATGAACACTGAAGCTTTCTTT.

The CDR3 DNA reads TGCGCCAGCAACCCAGAGGTTGGGCGTCAGAACACTGAAGCTTTCTTT. This codes for CASNPEVGRQNTEAFF. This rearrangement joins TRBV4-1 to TRBJ1-1; no firm D call. Germline CDR1 and CDR2: MGHRA and YSYEKL. Trimming pared 7 bases from V and 1 base from J, leaving 19 bases between. The CDR3 loop spans 16 amino acids.

The chain links TRBV19 to TRBJ2-1; 7 nucleotides agree with TRBD2. CDR3 length equals 15 residues. The ends lost 2 bases at V and 7 bases at J; junction bases unmatched: 8. Germline assignment: CDR1 LNHDA and CDR2 SQIVND (reference sequence). The CDR3 spells CASSILAGVWNEQFF. In DNA form, the CDR3 reads TGTGCCAGTAGTATACTGGCGGGAGTCTGGAATGAGCAGTTCTTC. Full variable domain (remainder filled in from reference TRBV19 and TRBJ2-1): DGGITQSPKYLFRKEGQNVTLSCEQNLNHDAMYWYRQDPGQGLRLIYYSQIVNDFQKGDIAEGYSVSREKKESFPLTVTSAQKNPTAFYLCASSILAGVWNEQFFGPGTRLTVL.

The rearrangement uses TRBV6-5 and TRBJ2-7, with 8 nucleotides matching TRBD2. Germline V gives CDR1 MNHEY, CDR2 SVGAGI. With 7 bases clipped from V and 5 bases from J, the junction kept 13 bases outside the gene matches. The CDR3 spans 15 residues. The DNA for the CDR3 is TGTGCCAGCACGACCCGGGGAGCGGGGGTCCACGAGCAGTACTTC. Its translation: CASTTRGAGVHEQYF.